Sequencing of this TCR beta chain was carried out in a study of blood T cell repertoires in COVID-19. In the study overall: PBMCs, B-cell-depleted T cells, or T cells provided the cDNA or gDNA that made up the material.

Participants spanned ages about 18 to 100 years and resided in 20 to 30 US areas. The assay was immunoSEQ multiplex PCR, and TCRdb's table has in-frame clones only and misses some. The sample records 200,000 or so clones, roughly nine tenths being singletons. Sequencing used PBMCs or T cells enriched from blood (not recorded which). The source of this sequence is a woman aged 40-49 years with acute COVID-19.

Written as DNA, the CDR3 is TGTGCCAGCAGCTTGGGGGGACAGCCCTCTGGAAACACCATATATTTT. Translated, it gives CASSLGGQPSGNTIYF. The chain recombines TRBV5-4 with TRBJ1-3; 7 bases fit TRBD1. CDR1 is SGHNT and CDR2 is YYREEE in the germline V gene (reference sequence). The CDR3 spans 16 residues. The V gene end was trimmed by 0 bases and the J gene end by 0 bases; junction bases not matched to a gene: 3.